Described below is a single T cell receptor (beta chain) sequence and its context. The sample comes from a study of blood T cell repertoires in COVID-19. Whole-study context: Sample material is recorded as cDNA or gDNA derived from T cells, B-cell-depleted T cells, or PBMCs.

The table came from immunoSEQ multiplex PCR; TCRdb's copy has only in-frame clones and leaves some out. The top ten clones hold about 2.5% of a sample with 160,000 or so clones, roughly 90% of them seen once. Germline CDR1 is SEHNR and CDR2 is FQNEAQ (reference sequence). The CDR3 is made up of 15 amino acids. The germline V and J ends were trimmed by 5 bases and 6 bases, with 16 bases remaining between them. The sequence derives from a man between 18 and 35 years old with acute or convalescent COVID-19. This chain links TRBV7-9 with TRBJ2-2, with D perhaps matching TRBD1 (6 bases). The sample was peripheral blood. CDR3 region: CASSRQVIVPGELFF. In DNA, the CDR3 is TGTGCCAGCAGCCGACAGGTTATTGTCCCCGGGGAGCTGTTTTTT. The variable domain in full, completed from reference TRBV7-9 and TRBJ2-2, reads DTGVSQNPRHKITKRGQNVTFRCDPISEHNRLYWYRQTLGQGPEFLTYFQNEAQLEKSRLLSDRFSAERPKGSFSTLEIQRTEQGDSAMYLCASSRQVIVPGELFFGEGSRLTVL.